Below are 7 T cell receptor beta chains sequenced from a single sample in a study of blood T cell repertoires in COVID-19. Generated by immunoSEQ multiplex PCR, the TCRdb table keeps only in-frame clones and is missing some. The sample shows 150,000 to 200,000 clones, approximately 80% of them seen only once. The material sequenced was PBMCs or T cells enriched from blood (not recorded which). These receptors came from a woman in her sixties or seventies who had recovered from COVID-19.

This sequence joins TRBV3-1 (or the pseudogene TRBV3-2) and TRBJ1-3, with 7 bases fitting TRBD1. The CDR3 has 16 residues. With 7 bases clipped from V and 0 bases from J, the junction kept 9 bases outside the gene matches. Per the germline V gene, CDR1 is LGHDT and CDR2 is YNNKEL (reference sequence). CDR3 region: CASIIVTGCSGNTIYF. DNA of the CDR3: TGTGCCAGCATCATTGTGACAGGGTGCTCTGGAAACACCATATATTTT.

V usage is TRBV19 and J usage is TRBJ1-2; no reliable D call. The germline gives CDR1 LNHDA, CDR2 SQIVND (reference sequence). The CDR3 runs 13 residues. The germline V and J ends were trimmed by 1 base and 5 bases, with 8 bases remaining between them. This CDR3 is CASSIAGDYGYTF. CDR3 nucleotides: TGTGCCAGTAGTATAGCCGGGGATTATGGCTACACCTTC.

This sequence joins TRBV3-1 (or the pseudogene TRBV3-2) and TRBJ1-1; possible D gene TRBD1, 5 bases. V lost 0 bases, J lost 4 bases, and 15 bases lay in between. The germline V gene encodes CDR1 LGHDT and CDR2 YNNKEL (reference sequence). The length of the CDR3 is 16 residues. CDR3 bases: TGTGCCAGCAGCCAAGAGGGGGGTTACGGCGTCACTGAAGCTTTCTTT. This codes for CASSQEGGYGVTEAFF.

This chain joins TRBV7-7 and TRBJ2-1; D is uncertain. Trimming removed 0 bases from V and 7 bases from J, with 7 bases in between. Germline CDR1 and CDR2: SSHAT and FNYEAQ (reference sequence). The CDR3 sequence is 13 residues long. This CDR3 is CASSLALGNEQFF. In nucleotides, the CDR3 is TGTGCCAGCAGCTTAGCGCTAGGAAATGAGCAGTTCTTC.

CDR3 amino acids: CAISGGGSQETQYF. CDR3 bases: TGTGCCATCTCGGGGGGGGGTTCCCAAGAGACCCAGTACTTC. This rearrangement joins TRBV10-3 to TRBJ2-5; 8 bases match TRBD2. This CDR3 region has 14 residues. Germline CDR1 reads ENHRY; CDR2 reads SYGVKD. After removal of 8 bases from V and 1 base from J, the junction contained 6 bases not matched to a gene.

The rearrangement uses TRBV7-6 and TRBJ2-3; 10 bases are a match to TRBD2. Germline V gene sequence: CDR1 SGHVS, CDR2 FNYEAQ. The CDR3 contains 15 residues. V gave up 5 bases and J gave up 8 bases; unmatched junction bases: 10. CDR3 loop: CASSPTSGVTGTQYF. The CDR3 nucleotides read TGTGCCAGCAGCCCAACTAGCGGGGTTACCGGTACGCAGTATTTT.

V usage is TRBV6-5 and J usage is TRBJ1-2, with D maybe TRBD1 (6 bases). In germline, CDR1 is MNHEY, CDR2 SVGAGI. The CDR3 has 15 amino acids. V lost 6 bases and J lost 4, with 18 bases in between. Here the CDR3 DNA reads TGTGCCAGCAGCCCCGGACAGTTCAGGTTCTATGGCTACACCTTC. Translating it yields CASSPGQFRFYGYTF.